The 13 T cell receptor beta chains given below trace back to one sample, sequenced in a study of shared clonotypes between healthy human individuals. CD45RO negativity and positive selection for CCR7 defined naive CD8 cells, a population that excluded terminally differentiated effector memory CD45RA+ cells. Repertoires were generated with immunoSEQ multiplex PCR, while TCRdb's copy carries only in-frame clones and drops some. This table has about 2 million clones, around 96% appearing once. The specimen sequenced was naive CD8+ T cells sorted from blood. All receptors derive from a man between 18 and 29 years old in good health.

The V call is TRBV4-3, the J call TRBJ1-4; maybe TRBD1 (6 bases). This CDR3 region has 16 residues. Germline CDR1 LGHNA, CDR2 YSLEER. V was pared by 1 base and J by 3 bases, with 12 bases between. CDR3 in DNA: TGCGCCAGCAGCCAAGGGCAGGGGTGGTCTAATGAAAAACTGTTTTTT. This codes for CASSQGQGWSNEKLFF.

The rearrangement links TRBV10-1 to TRBJ2-2, with 9 bases identical to TRBD2. CDR1 and CDR2 from the germline V gene are WNHNN and SYGVQD (reference sequence). The CDR3 consists of 16 residues. J lost 3 bases, V lost 0 bases, and 2 bases had no gene match. For the CDR3, the DNA is TGCGCCAGCAGTGAGTCCACTAGCGGGCACACCGGGGAGCTGTTTTTT. The encoded protein is CASSESTSGHTGELFF.

The chain couples TRBV7-8 to TRBJ2-7; 11 positions match TRBD2. The trim removed 5 bases at V and 3 bases at J, leaving 9 bases unmatched. CDR1 is SGHVS and CDR2 is FQNEAQ in the germline V gene. CDR3 length: 16 amino acids. The CDR3 sequence is CASSATTSGIFYEQYF. As DNA, the CDR3 is TGTGCCAGCAGCGCCACGACTAGCGGGATATTCTACGAGCAGTACTTC.

V is TRBV21-1 and J is TRBJ2-5; no check of the table's D call, TRBD2, against the DNA was made. TRBV21-1 is designated a pseudogene. The CDR3 has 18 amino acids. CDR3 residues: CASSKEVYTSGCQETQYF. Here the CDR3 DNA reads TGTGCCAGCAGCAAAGAGGTGTACACTAGCGGCTGTCAAGAGACCCAGTACTTC.

This sequence joins TRBV7-9 and TRBJ2-4; 8 bases map to TRBD1. Germline CDR1 and CDR2: SEHNR and FQNEAQ (reference sequence). V lost 2 bases, J lost 5 bases, and 2 bases stayed unmatched. This CDR3 has 14 amino acids. This chain's CDR3 is CASSLMDRENIQYF. CDR3 nucleotides: TGTGCCAGCAGCTTAATGGACAGGGAAAACATTCAGTACTTC.

The CDR3 coding sequence is TGTGCCAGCAGTACGACGGCTAACTCTGGGGCCAACGTCCTGACTTTC. Its protein product is CASSTTANSGANVLTF. The chain carries TRBV28 and TRBJ2-6; D remains ambiguous. The V gene's germline CDR1 is MDHEN and CDR2 SYDVKM. Deletions cut 5 bases from V and 0 bases from J, with 11 bases between. This CDR3 has 16 amino acids.

This clone was recorded a few times. This sequence joins TRBV5-1 and TRBJ2-1; 9 nucleotides align to TRBD2. The germline gives CDR1 SGHRS, CDR2 YFSETQ. The J segment lost 4 bases and the V segment lost 1 base, leaving 6 bases of the junction unmatched. The CDR3 loop spans 16 amino acids. The CDR3 loop reads CASSLTDTSGYNEQFF. The CDR3 DNA follows: TGCGCCAGCAGCTTGACTGATACTAGCGGGTACAATGAGCAGTTCTTC.

V is TRBV5-8 and J is TRBJ1-5; a possible D gene is TRBD1 (6 bases). V lost 7 bases and J 2 bases, leaving 13 bases between the germline ends. This CDR3 has 14 amino acids. Germline V lookup: CDR1 SGHTS, CDR2 YDEGEE. The CDR3 loop reads CASRDKGGNQPQHF. The CDR3 DNA is TGTGCCAGCCGGGACAAGGGAGGCAATCAGCCCCAGCATTTT.

DNA for the CDR3: TGTGCCAGCGTAACCAAGGGTCTGGGCAATGAGCAGTTCTTC. Amino acid sequence: CASVTKGLGNEQFF. The chain joins TRBV5-6 to TRBJ2-1, with D uncertain. The CDR3 is 14 residues long. In germline, CDR1 is SGHDT, CDR2 YYEEEE. Trimming removed 7 bases at V and 6 bases at J, with 17 bases between.

This clone was seen a single time. This chain joins TRBV10-2 and TRBJ2-7, with 9 bases that match TRBD2. With 4 bases clipped from V and 3 bases from J, the junction kept 13 bases outside the gene matches. CDR3 length equals 17 residues. From germline, CDR1 is WSHSY and CDR2 SAAADI. Here the CDR3 DNA reads TGCGCCAGCAGTGGCCACTTAGGAGAGACTAGCGGCTACGAGCAGTACTTC. Amino acids: CASSGHLGETSGYEQYF.

On this clone: Other DNA sequences in the same sample also yield this CDR3. This rearrangement joins TRBV5-6 to TRBJ2-3, with D unclear. This CDR3 has 11 amino acids. The germline V gene encodes CDR1 SGHDT and CDR2 YYEEEE. The ends were cut back, 0 bases at V and 6 bases at J, with 2 bases in the middle. CDR3 sequence: CASSLDDTQYF. For the CDR3, the DNA is TGTGCCAGCAGCTTGGACGATACGCAGTATTTT.

The genes are TRBV6-4 and TRBJ1-2; the D is unclear. The germline V and J ends were trimmed by 2 bases and 4 bases, with 5 bases remaining between them. Germline CDR1 reads MRHNA; CDR2 reads SNTAGT. The CDR3 runs to 12 residues. Here the CDR3 DNA reads TGTGCCAGCAGTGACGGCAGCTATGGCTACACCTTC. It encodes CASSDGSYGYTF.

The chain combines TRBV2 with TRBJ2-7; D gene uncertain. The germline V gene has CDR1 SNHLY and CDR2 FYNNEI. Trimming shortened V by 4 bases and J by 3 bases, and 16 bases separated the two germline ends. The CDR3 has 15 amino acids. CDR3: CASSVDAPENYEQYF. In DNA form, the CDR3 reads TGTGCCAGCAGTGTTGACGCGCCAGAAAACTACGAGCAGTACTTC.